The rows below give T cell receptor beta chains drawn from one sample of a study of blood T cell repertoires in COVID-19. TCRdb's table, derived via immunoSEQ multiplex PCR, lists solely in-frame clones and lacks some. The top ten hold about 3.4% of the sample, which has some 270,000 clones, over 70% seen once. The sequencing sample was made of PBMCs or T cells enriched from blood (not recorded which). Source of these receptors: a woman aged 40 to 50 who had been exposed to COVID-19. Both conserved end residues are part of each CDR3. D genes are given only for firm matches. The size field is filled for only some rows; it gives once, few, many or a size class.

cdr3_nt,cdr3_aa,j_call,v_call,d_call,cdr3_length,clone_size
TGTGCCAGCACTCCCGGAGGTCCTGAAGCTTTCTTT,CASTPGGPEAFF,TRBJ1-1,TRBV7-9,.,12,.
TGTGCCAGCAGCTTAGTCAGCGGGAACCCGTGTCTCTTC,CASSLVSGNPCLF,TRBJ2-1,TRBV7-9,TRBD2,13,.
TGTGCCTGGACAGTCTCGAACACCGGGGAGCTGTTTTTT,CAWTVSNTGELFF,TRBJ2-2,TRBV30,.,13,.
TGTGCCAGCAGTGAATATGCAGGGTATGAGACCCAGTACTTC,CASSEYAGYETQYF,TRBJ2-5,TRBV25-1,.,14,.
TGTGCCAGCAGCTGGGGACAATACAATGAGCAGTTCTTC,CASSWGQYNEQFF,TRBJ2-1,TRBV5-1,.,13,once
TGTGCCAGCAGCGACAGGGTTGGTCAGCCCCAGCATTTT,CASSDRVGQPQHF,TRBJ1-5,TRBV6-2/TRBV6-3,TRBD1,13,.
TGTGCCAGCGCACACAGGGCATCTGGAAACACCATATATTTT,CASAHRASGNTIYF,TRBJ1-3,TRBV3-1/TRBV3-2,.,14,.
TGTGCCAGCAGCTTGGGTCAGGGGACCTACAATGAGCAGTTCTTC,CASSLGQGTYNEQFF,TRBJ2-1,TRBV5-1,.,15,.
TGTGCCAGCAGCTTAGAAACGAATCAGAGGGGCTACACCTTC,CASSLETNQRGYTF,TRBJ1-2,TRBV11-3,.,14,.
TGTGCCAGCAGCCAAGTCGAGGGGGTGGGTGGCTACACCTTC,CASSQVEGVGGYTF,TRBJ1-2,TRBV7-2,.,14,.
TGCGCCAGCAGTCTAGAATTCGGGAGTCGCGGCGCTGAAGCTTTCTTT,CASSLEFGSRGAEAFF,TRBJ1-1,TRBV5-1,.,16,.
TGTGCCAGCAGTTCAGCAGGGTATGGTGGCTACACCTTC,CASSSAGYGGYTF,TRBJ1-2,TRBV27,.,13,.
TGTGCCAGCAGTTCCGGGACAGGCGTCGAACAGCCCCAGCATTTT,CASSSGTGVEQPQHF,TRBJ1-5,TRBV6-2/TRBV6-3,TRBD1,15,.
TGTGCCAGCAGCGTAGCCCCAGGGGGGAAGGTGGTAACACCCCTCCACTTT,CASSVAPGGKVVTPLHF,TRBJ1-6,TRBV9,TRBD1,17,.
TGTGCCAGTAGTTCTCCACAGGGGGGGTATGGCTACACCTTC,CASSSPQGGYGYTF,TRBJ1-2,TRBV19,TRBD1,14,.
TGTGCCAGCAGGGGGACCGGGACAGGCTATGGCTACACCTTC,CASRGTGTGYGYTF,TRBJ1-2,TRBV28,TRBD1,14,.
TGTGCCAGCAGCGTAGGAGGGGGCCAACAATTTATCCCGAGCAATCAGCCCCAGCATTTT,CASSVGGGQQFIPSNQPQHF,TRBJ1-5,TRBV9,TRBD1,20,.
TGTGCCAGTAGTTACGGGAGCCGCGGTGGGCAGTTCTTC,CASSYGSRGGQFF,TRBJ2-1,TRBV19,.,13,.
TGTGCCAGCTCACCGTTACCGGGATACAACACCGGGGAGCTGTTTTTT,CASSPLPGYNTGELFF,TRBJ2-2,TRBV18,.,16,.
TGCGCCAGCAGCTTGGCCGGCGGAAACACTGAAGCTTTCTTT,CASSLAGGNTEAFF,TRBJ1-1,TRBV5-1,.,14,.
TGCGCCAGCAGCTTGGGGTATAATAGCGATCAGCCCCAGCATTTT,CASSLGYNSDQPQHF,TRBJ1-5,TRBV5-1,.,15,.
TGTGCCAGCAGTACGGCGGACAGCTATGGCTACACCTTC,CASSTADSYGYTF,TRBJ1-2,TRBV6-5,.,13,once
TGTGCCAGCAGCGTCGGGTCTGGGAACACTGAAGCTTTCTTT,CASSVGSGNTEAFF,TRBJ1-1,TRBV9,.,14,few
TGTGCCAGCAGCCATAAAACTTACACAGATACGCAGTATTTT,CASSHKTYTDTQYF,TRBJ2-3,TRBV13,.,14,few
TGTGCCAGCAGTCCCCGCGGCCCTACTGAAGCTTTCTTT,CASSPRGPTEAFF,TRBJ1-1,TRBV28,.,13,.
TGTGCCTGGAGTCCTGGGGGGGTTAGTGGTCAGCCCCAGCATTTT,CAWSPGGVSGQPQHF,TRBJ1-5,TRBV30,.,15,once
TGTGCCAGCAGTTACTCTCCCGGACACCTCTATGGCTACACCTTC,CASSYSPGHLYGYTF,TRBJ1-2,TRBV6-5,.,15,.
TGTGCCAGCGCACAGGGGAATGAAAAACTGTTTTTT,CASAQGNEKLFF,TRBJ1-4,TRBV12-3/TRBV12-4,TRBD1,12,.
TGTGCCATCAGTGGAAACCGGGACAGGGGTACTGAAGCTTTCTTT,CAISGNRDRGTEAFF,TRBJ1-1,TRBV10-3,TRBD1,15,.
TGTGCCAGCAGCCTTTTGGAGCAGTACTTC,CASSLLEQYF,TRBJ2-7,TRBV11-2,.,10,.
TGTGCCAGCAGCTTAACGCCCGGGTTCACTGAAGCTTTCTTT,CASSLTPGFTEAFF,TRBJ1-1,TRBV7-3,.,14,.
TGTGCCAGCAGCTTAGCCCGGGCGGGCAACACTGAAGCTTTCTTT,CASSLARAGNTEAFF,TRBJ1-1,TRBV7-2,.,15,.
TGTGCCAGCAGTGAGTTTGCGGGACTTTCAGATACGCAGTATTTT,CASSEFAGLSDTQYF,TRBJ2-3,TRBV9,.,15,.
TGTGCCAGCAGTTCCGGGAGGACAGATGGGGCCAACGTCCTGACTTTC,CASSSGRTDGANVLTF,TRBJ2-6,TRBV6-2/TRBV6-3,.,16,.
TGTGCCAGCAGCTTAGCTGTAGGGGGCTACGGCTACACCTTC,CASSLAVGGYGYTF,TRBJ1-2,TRBV7-9,TRBD1,14,.
TGTGCCTGGATCCCGGGGAGGGGAGGTATCCCCGCAACTAATGAAAAACTGTTTTTT,CAWIPGRGGIPATNEKLFF,TRBJ1-4,TRBV30,.,19,.
TGCAGTGCTAGTGTGGACATCTATGGCTACACCTTC,CSASVDIYGYTF,TRBJ1-2,TRBV20-1,.,12,.
TGTGCCAGCTCAGGGGGACAGCCCAGCTCTGGAAACACCATATATTTT,CASSGGQPSSGNTIYF,TRBJ1-3,TRBV18,TRBD1,16,.
TGTGCCAGCAGCCAGGGACAGTACTATGGCTACACCTTC,CASSQGQYYGYTF,TRBJ1-2,TRBV14,TRBD1,13,.
TGTGCCAGTAGTATTGAGGGTGGCGAGCAGTACTTC,CASSIEGGEQYF,TRBJ2-7,TRBV19,.,12,.
TGCGCCAGCAGCCAGGTAGCGTCCGGGGAGCTGTTTTTT,CASSQVASGELFF,TRBJ2-2,TRBV4-3,.,13,.
TGTGCCAGCAGCCAAGGGGGACTAGAGAGCGGGGAGCTGTTTTTT,CASSQGGLESGELFF,TRBJ2-2,TRBV3-1/TRBV3-2,TRBD2,15,.
TGTGCCAGCCGCCCTGCGGGGGGGCGGACCGGGGAGCTGTTTTTT,CASRPAGGRTGELFF,TRBJ2-2,TRBV6-2/TRBV6-3,TRBD2,15,.
TGTGCCAGCAAGTATAGGGGGGGTGAAGCTTTCTTT,CASKYRGGEAFF,TRBJ1-1,TRBV7-3,.,12,.
TGTGCCAGCAGCTTCCAGCGGGACTACAATGAGCAGTTCTTC,CASSFQRDYNEQFF,TRBJ2-1,TRBV11-3,TRBD2,14,.
TGTGCCAGCAGCTTTATTAGGGGTTTCGAAGCTTTCTTT,CASSFIRGFEAFF,TRBJ1-1,TRBV5-1,.,13,.
TGTGCCTGGAAAAGGAGCAGGGGCGTGCGGTACGAAAGCGGAGATGAGCAGTTCTTC,CAWKRSRGVRYESGDEQFF,TRBJ2-1,TRBV30,.,19,.
TGTGCCAGCGAGCGGCAGGCCAGGCAGTATTTT,CASERQARQYF,TRBJ2-3,TRBV5-6,.,11,.
TGTGCCAGCAGCCGGTCGGGGGATACCAGCTCTGGAAACACCATATATTTT,CASSRSGDTSSGNTIYF,TRBJ1-3,TRBV3-1/TRBV3-2,.,17,.
TGTGCCAGCAGCCCAATAACAGGGGGCGGCTACAATGAGCAGTTCTTC,CASSPITGGGYNEQFF,TRBJ2-1,TRBV5-6,TRBD1,16,.